This TCR beta chain was documented in a study of blood T cell repertoires in COVID-19. At the level of the study: PBMCs, B-cell-depleted T cells, or T cells were the source of the cDNA or gDNA that made up the material.

Trimming left V 0 bases short and J 2 bases short, with 12 bases between. The CDR3 extends over 16 amino acids. Germline CDR1 and CDR2: SGDLS and YYNGEE. TCRdb keeps only in-frame clones here, not all; method: immunoSEQ multiplex PCR. The sample has approximately 200,000 clones; roughly 89% are singletons. The chain joins TRBV9 to TRBJ1-3, with D unresolved. The sample was PBMCs or T cells enriched from blood (not recorded which). This receptor was taken from a woman aged 40 to 55 with acute COVID-19. The CDR3 here is CASSVAGLLAGNTIYF. Written as DNA, the CDR3 is TGTGCCAGCAGCGTAGCCGGTCTGCTGGCTGGAAACACCATATATTTT.